This TCR beta chain was found in a study of T cell repertoires in cytomegalovirus infection. Study context: The authors used CMV epitopes that were HLA-C-restricted (recently identified) and HLA-B-restricted (well studied). Signatures in public TCR beta sequences pointed to both CMV infection and matching HLA type.

Trimming took off 5 bases at V and 0 bases at J, with 26 bases between the two ends. Germline V gene lookup returns CDR1 MNHEY and CDR2 SVGAGI. The CDR3 has 20 amino acids. Broader study findings: HLA-C-restricted, CMV-specific TCR beta clonotypes were dominant ex vivo.

TCRdb fed the reads into MiXCR, producing one record per CDR3 protein. The sample lists around 750,000 distinct CDR3 sequences, 32% occurring once. On this clonotype: The antigen is unknown.

The material sequenced was cultured CD8+ T cells from PBMCs, taken from culture after CMV antigen stimulation. The receptor was derived from a human donor in good health (CMV status not recorded). Some clones in this sample may be carry-over from other donors' samples. J is TRBJ2-1 and V is TRBV6-5, with a possible D match to TRBD2 (7 bases). This CDR3 is CASSPREAGAYPLSYNEQFF. The CDR3 DNA reads as TGTGCCAGCAGTCCCCGGGAGGCGGGGGCCTACCCCCTCTCCTACAATGAGCAGTTCTTC.